This T cell receptor (beta chain) was identified in a study of blood T cell repertoires in COVID-19. Trimming pared 0 bases from V and 9 bases from J, leaving 15 bases between. This CDR3 region has 16 residues. Germline-derived CDR1 and CDR2 are SGHDN and FVKESK. How the authors handled the data: Counts of nucleated cells, estimated from reference gene primer amplification, were obtained. Clones were sequenced by immunoSEQ multiplex PCR, and TCRdb holds only the in-frame ones, with some missing. That table is the source of V, J and clone size, and D and trimming were worked out from the DNA. The data contain 23,000 or so clones, 89% of them singletons.

This chain connects TRBV14 to TRBJ1-6; unclear D gene. The TCR sequence derives from a woman between 65 and 79 years old with active COVID-19. Material for sequencing was peripheral blood. The CDR3 sequence is CASSQDYGVSGSPLHF. DNA for the CDR3: TGTGCCAGCAGCCAAGATTACGGCGTTTCGGGTTCACCCCTCCACTTT.